The clone carrying this T cell receptor beta chain came up many times. Its target is not known. The junction does not match germline at one end; this may be a read error. Unsorted bulk tissue of about 20-30 mg yielded co-extracted RNA and DNA. HBV chronically infected the treatment-naive patients. This specimen comes from a study of tumor-infiltrating lymphocytes in primary liver carcinoma. Study information: Lesions, classed as T1-T3 N0M0, spanned roughly 4.2 to 11 cm across.

General observations from the study: Tumor-adjacent and tumor-blood pairs displayed less overlap than did pairs of tumor regions. Tumor top-250-clone fraction significantly exceeded that of blood (p = 0.039).

CDR3 length: 13 amino acids. The germline gives CDR1 SQVTM, CDR2 ANQGSEA. TCR beta cDNA was made from 400 to 600 ng total RNA with a constant-region primer. Investigators got TCR beta libraries out of three nested multiplex PCR rounds, done with slightly modified ARM-PCR. It was with TRBV1-TRBV30 forward primers and a C-beta reverse primer that the first two PCR rounds were run, at around 9 cycles each. Each CDR3 protein is one row after TCRdb ran MiXCR on the multiplex PCR reads. The top ten hold more than 25% of the sample, which has fewer than 85,000 distinct CDR3 sequences, 69% seen once. What was sequenced was tumor-adjacent normal liver tissue. This receptor was identified in a man in his forties with primary liver carcinoma and hepatitis B virus infection. The chain carries TRBV29-1 and TRBJ2-1; the D gene is possibly TRBD1 (5 bases). Written as DNA, the CDR3 is TGCAGCGTTGAGGGGCCAGCGAACAATGACCAGTTCTTC. Translated, it gives CSVEGPANNDQFF.